This T cell receptor (beta chain) appears in the sequencing data of a study of CD8 T cell repertoires and HIV-1 epitope variants. Study-level information: Epitopes were three Gag families plus Nef HW9 and YT9. The baseline condition was 1M T cells left uncultured. The study's findings and limits: No clonotypes responded to the TAALDMSHF plasma variant; about five recognized KF9, one HW9.

Germline values: CDR1 ENHRY, CDR2 SYGVKD. The CDR3 has 12 residues. V lost 6 bases and J 0 bases, leaving 5 bases between the germline ends. This clone has only a few counts. What it binds is not known. Assay: immunoSEQ multiplex PCR; the TCRdb copy retains only in-frame clones and omits some. The sample yields thousands of clones, approximately 69% seen once. Sequencing used cultured CD8+ T cells derived from PBMCs. The clonotype was recovered from a male donor with HIV. The gene calls are TRBV10-3 and TRBJ1-1, with unresolved D. The CDR3: CAISPMNTEAFF. For the CDR3, the DNA is TGTGCCATCAGCCCAATGAACACTGAAGCTTTCTTT.